A selection of T cell receptor beta chains follows, all from one sample in a study of response to subunit inactivated influenza vaccine. Using its own MiXCR run on the RT-PCR reads, TCRdb lists one record per CDR3 protein. The data show more than 450,000 distinct CDR3 sequences, about 12% seen once. Sequenced material: PBMCs from blood, taken on the day of vaccination. These receptors were taken from a man aged 50-59 years who received an inactivated influenza vaccine. CDR3s leave out the opening cysteine and the closing phenylalanine or tryptophan.

j_call	v_call	cdr3_aa
TRBJ2-4	TRBV11-2	ASSSTRRLVKNIQY
TRBJ1-2	TRBV20-1	SARDRDSSYGYT
TRBJ2-7	TRBV4-1	ASSTTGTGYEQY
TRBJ1-5	TRBV28	ASTPGVRGGNQPQH
TRBJ2-4	TRBV7-9	ASSLFTLAKNIQY
TRBJ2-7	TRBV29-1	SVVWWDTSYEQY
TRBJ2-3	TRBV6-5	ASGYGTGTDTQY
TRBJ2-7	TRBV7-9	ASSFPMGQNSYEQY
TRBJ2-7	TRBV20-1	SARSQQGYEQY
TRBJ2-7	TRBV7-9	ASSGVGNYEQY
TRBJ2-6	TRBV20-1	SARSGQGRAGANVLT
TRBJ2-1	TRBV24-1	ATSDSDRAYNEQF
TRBJ1-1	TRBV5-1	ASSLRGRLLNTEAF
TRBJ2-7	TRBV12-3/TRBV12-4	ASSSRDISFDEQY
TRBJ2-1	TRBV10-3	AIGRLAGRTSSYNEQF
TRBJ2-3	TRBV6-2/TRBV6-3	ASSPGPPPDTQY
TRBJ2-3	TRBV3-1	ASSLRSPGPDTQY
TRBJ1-6	TRBV7-2	ASSSRDRGSPLH
TRBJ2-7	TRBV7-6	ASSLAGRGGYEQY
TRBJ2-6	TRBV19	ASSTYSGANVLT
TRBJ2-5	TRBV7-9	ASSFQASGQETQY
TRBJ1-1	TRBV5-1	ASSFLPVRNTEAF
TRBJ2-7	TRBV20-1	SAADWTTYEQY
TRBJ2-5	TRBV24-1	ATSDTRKETQY
TRBJ1-1	TRBV7-9	ASSKASSSGTEAF
TRBJ2-5	TRBV18	ASSPGLWGSETQY
TRBJ2-1	TRBV3-1	ASSGRLAGENNEQF
TRBJ2-7	TRBV29-1	SVMTSGRSHEQY
TRBJ1-1	TRBV20-1	SARSGSSNTEAF
TRBJ2-7	TRBV4-3	ASSQDTQRYEQY
TRBJ1-6	TRBV7-8	ASSSSRGGSPLH
TRBJ2-5	TRBV11-2	ASSTSTGQETQY
TRBJ2-3	TRBV24-1	ATSRLSVDTQY
TRBJ1-5	TRBV12-3/TRBV12-4	ASSSGQGARNQPQH
TRBJ2-1	TRBV4-3	ASSPRWGGTYNEQF
TRBJ2-7	TRBV4-2	ASSQDPINYEQY
TRBJ2-1	TRBV4-1	ASSPSLSGGAPAF
TRBJ2-7	TRBV18	ASSPTSGKSSYEQY
TRBJ1-3	TRBV5-6	ASTDFGGALGNTIY
TRBJ2-1	TRBV2	ASSVGLAGALNEQF
TRBJ2-1	TRBV20-1	SARQGQSGSSYNEQF